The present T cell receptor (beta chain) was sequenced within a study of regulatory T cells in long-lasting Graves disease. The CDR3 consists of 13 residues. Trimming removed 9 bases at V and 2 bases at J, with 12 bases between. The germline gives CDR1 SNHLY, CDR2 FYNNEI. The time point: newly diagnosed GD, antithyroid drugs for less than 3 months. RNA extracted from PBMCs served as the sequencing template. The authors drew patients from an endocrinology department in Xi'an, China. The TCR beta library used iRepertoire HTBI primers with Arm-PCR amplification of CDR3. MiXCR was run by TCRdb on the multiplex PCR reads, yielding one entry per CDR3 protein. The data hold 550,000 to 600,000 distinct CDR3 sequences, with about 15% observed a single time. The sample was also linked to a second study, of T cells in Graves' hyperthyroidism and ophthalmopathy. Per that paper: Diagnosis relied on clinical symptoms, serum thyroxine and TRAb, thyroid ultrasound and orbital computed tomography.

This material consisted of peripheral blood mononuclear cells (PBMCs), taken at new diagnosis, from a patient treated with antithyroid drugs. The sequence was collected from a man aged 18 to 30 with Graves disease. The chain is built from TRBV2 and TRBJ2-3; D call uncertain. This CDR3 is CASLGYNTDTQYF. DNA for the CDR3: TGTGCCAGTCTGGGGTATAACACAGATACGCAGTATTTT.